This T cell receptor beta chain was found in a study of spatial heterogeneity in lung cancer. The sample holds many counts of this clonotype. This CDR3 has 16 residues. V trimming: 3 bases; J trimming: 0 bases; junction bases outside the gene matches: 5. Germline CDR1 is SGHTA and CDR2 is FQGNSA. The time point was: sample taken at primary tumor resection. One entry per CDR3 protein results from TCRdb running MiXCR on the 5' RACE reads. Of 23,000 or so distinct CDR3 sequences listed, approximately 4.7% are singletons. Sample: PBMCs, taken at surgery. The V call is TRBV7-2, the J call TRBJ2-4; TRBD2 agrees at 7 bases. The clonotype originates from a male donor with early-stage non-small cell lung cancer. Here the CDR3 DNA reads TGTGCCAGCAGCTTTGGGGGGGTTCTAGCCAAAAACATTCAGTACTTC. Its protein product is CASSFGGVLAKNIQYF.